A single sample gave rise to the 10 T cell receptor beta chains below, sequenced in a study of glioma-infiltrating T cells. Using RNA template, CDR3s of TCR alpha and beta were amplified with iRepertoire arm-PCR. TCRdb itself ran the multiplex PCR reads through MiXCR, one entry per CDR3 protein. The sample carries some 160,000 distinct CDR3 sequences, around 40% recorded once. The sequenced sample was glioma tissue, nonneoplastic brain tissue, or PBMCs (not recorded which). These receptors originate from a human donor with low-grade glioma or glioblastoma, undergoing nonglioma brain surgery, or in good health (not recorded which).

This clonotype has only a few counts. The gene calls are TRBV2 and TRBJ2-7; no clear D. CDR1 SNHLY and CDR2 FYNNEI come from the germline V gene. The CDR3 is made up of 14 amino acids. V was pared by 0 bases and J by 3 bases, with 9 bases between. The CDR3 reads CASSEARINYEQYF. CDR3 DNA sequence: TGTGCCAGCAGTGAAGCCCGGATCAACTACGAGCAGTACTTC. The variable domain in full, completed from reference TRBV2 and TRBJ2-7, reads EPEVTQTPSHQVTQMGQEVILRCVPISNHLYFYWYRQILGQKVEFLVSFYNNEISEKSEIFDDQFSVERPDGSNFTLKIRSTKLEDSAMYFCASSEARINYEQYFGPGTRLTVT.

For this clonotype: The junction departs from germline at one end; a sequencing error may be responsible. This rearrangement joins TRBV20-1 to TRBJ2-3, with D perhaps given as TRBD1 or TRBD2 (5 bases each). There are 13 residues in the CDR3. Germline V CDR1 and CDR2: DFQATT, SNEGSKA (reference sequence). In nucleotides, the CDR3 is TGCAGTGCCCGGGACGCCAGCACACATACGCAGTATTTT. Translation: CSARDASTHTQYF.

The chain links TRBV4-2 to TRBJ2-7; TRBD2 is a possible D gene (6 bases). The CDR3 is made up of 13 amino acids. V lost 4 bases and J lost 12, with 19 bases in between. CDR1 is LGHNA and CDR2 is YNFKEQ in the germline V gene. The DNA of the CDR3 is TGTGCCAGCAGCCGAGATCGACTAGAAGTTCCGTACTTC. Amino acid sequence: CASSRDRLEVPYF.

A remark on this clonotype: One base away lies a much larger clone, so this may be a sequencing read error. The chain carries TRBV20-1 and TRBJ2-1; D unresolved. This CDR3 is built from 13 residues. The V end lost 0 bases, the J end lost 10 bases, and 13 bases lay between the germline ends. CDR1 DFQATT and CDR2 SNEGSKA come from the germline V gene (reference sequence). In nucleotides, the CDR3 is TGCAGTGCTAGAGAGGGTGCCGCCTACGAGCAGTTCTTC. Translated: CSAREGAAYEQFF.

This clonotype has a count of ten or more. The chain is built from TRBV20-1 and TRBJ2-2; D call uncertain. Per the germline V gene, CDR1 is DFQATT and CDR2 is SNEGSKA (reference sequence). There are 14 residues in the CDR3. V was pared by 6 bases and J by 6 bases, with 17 bases between. CDR3 in amino acids: CSAFKEGFAGELFF. Written as DNA, the CDR3 is TGCAGTGCCTTCAAGGAAGGGTTCGCCGGGGAGCTGTTTTTT.

The rearrangement joins TRBV29-1 to TRBJ2-7, with a possible D match to TRBD1 (5 bases). CDR1 and CDR2 (germline): SQVTM, ANQGSEA. The CDR3 is 14 amino acids. V was shortened by 6 bases and J by 2 bases, with 17 bases between the two germline ends. CDR3 protein: CSVRRQGNPYEQYF. The CDR3 nucleotides read TGCAGCGTCCGTAGGCAGGGTAACCCCTACGAGCAGTACTTC.

This clonotype was seen at least ten times. The rearrangement uses TRBV4-1 and TRBJ1-2; no reliable D call. Trimming took off 5 bases at V and 8 bases at J, with 12 bases between the two ends. Germline values: CDR1 MGHRA, CDR2 YSYEKL. The CDR3 sequence is 12 residues long. The CDR3 DNA reads as TGCGCCAGCAGCTCTGGACCGCACGGCTACACCTTC. Translating it yields CASSSGPHGYTF.

This chain uses TRBV7-9 with TRBJ1-2; tentative D call: TRBD1 (5 bases). V was cut by 6 bases and J by 5 bases, with 10 bases left in between. The CDR3 has 12 amino acids. The V gene's germline CDR1 is SEHNR and CDR2 FQNEAQ (reference sequence). The CDR3 protein is CASSQGVYGYTF. The DNA of the CDR3 is TGTGCCAGCAGTCAAGGGGTGTATGGCTACACCTTC.

This clonotype was seen repeatedly, ten times or more. The rearrangement uses TRBV7-2 and TRBJ2-7; D unclear. The germline CDR1 and CDR2 sequences are SGHTA and FQGNSA. V lost 2 bases and J 4 bases, leaving 9 bases between the germline ends. This CDR3 has 13 amino acids. CDR3 protein: CASSLRVRYEQYF. In nucleotides, the CDR3 is TGTGCCAGCAGCTTACGGGTCAGATACGAGCAGTACTTC.

There are many counts of this clonotype. V and J are TRBV5-1 and TRBJ2-1; D is undetermined. The CDR3 consists of 12 residues. Trimming cost V 7 bases and J 3 bases, with 8 bases left between them. Germline V gives CDR1 SGHRS, CDR2 YFSETQ. The CDR3 nucleotides read TGCGCCAGCGTGACCATCTACAATGAGCAGTTCTTC. The encoded protein is CASVTIYNEQFF.